Shown below are 32 T cell receptor beta chains from a single sample sequenced in a study of OX40 agonist ivuxolimab in advanced cancers. Generated by immunoSEQ multiplex PCR, the TCRdb table keeps only in-frame clones and is missing some. The sample lists 55,000 to 70,000 clones, around 83% occurring once. Source: CD4+ or CD8+ T cells sorted from blood, taken in a trial of the OX40 agonist ivuxolimab. The receptors come from an adult with an advanced solid tumor such as melanoma, head and neck, liver or kidney cancer.

The V call is TRBV10-3, the J call TRBJ1-3; D unresolved. Germline loops: CDR1 ENHRY, CDR2 SYGVKD. V was pared by 6 bases and J by 0 bases, with 15 bases between. There are 16 residues in the CDR3. As DNA, the CDR3 is TGTGCCATCAGCCCCCGGCACCTCGCCTCTGGAAACACCATATATTTT. Its protein is CAISPRHLASGNTIYF.

The rearrangement joins TRBV6-4 to TRBJ2-3, with a tentative D call TRBD2 (6 bases). The CDR3 spans 17 residues. V lost 0 bases, J lost 0 bases, and 13 bases lay in between. Germline CDR1 is MRHNA and CDR2 is SNTAGT. The CDR3 sequence: CASSDSRRGVSTDTQYF. The CDR3, as DNA: TGTGCCAGCAGTGACTCCAGGCGGGGCGTTAGCACAGATACGCAGTATTTT.

The chain uses TRBV6-1 and TRBJ1-2, with D possibly being TRBD1 (5 bases). Trimming left V 1 base short and J 5 bases short, with 14 bases between. The CDR3 is made up of 15 amino acids. Germline loops: CDR1 MNHNS, CDR2 SASEGT. The chain's CDR3 is CASSEGGGTFYGYTF. CDR3 DNA sequence: TGTGCCAGCAGTGAAGGTGGTGGGACTTTTTATGGCTACACCTTC.

The chain couples TRBV11-3 to TRBJ1-1; D remains ambiguous. The CDR3 length is 13 residues. Germline values: CDR1 SGHNT, CDR2 YENEEA. The V end was cut by 3 bases, the J end by 5 bases, with 10 bases between. This chain's CDR3 is CASSLLLETEAFF. The CDR3 coding sequence is TGTGCCAGCAGCTTGTTGCTTGAGACTGAAGCTTTCTTT.

In nucleotides, the CDR3 is TGTGCCAGCACCCGGGACGCGCTGGGAACTGAAGCTTTCTTT. Encoded protein: CASTRDALGTEAFF. The J gene is TRBJ1-1, the V gene TRBV6-5; TRBD1 might be the D (5 bases). Trimming took 7 bases from V and 5 from J, leaving 17 bases between them. The germline V gene has CDR1 MNHEY and CDR2 SVGAGI. The CDR3 extends over 14 amino acids.

V and J are TRBV6-5 and TRBJ1-5; possible D gene TRBD1, 6 bases. The CDR3 extends over 15 amino acids. CDR1 and CDR2 (germline): MNHEY, SVGAGI. V gave up 4 bases and J gave up 8 bases, with 18 bases separating them. CDR3 sequence reads: CASSSTGLRVEPQHF. The CDR3 coding sequence is TGTGCCAGCAGTTCTACAGGGTTACGCGTCGAGCCCCAGCATTTT.

The chain joins TRBV6-1 to TRBJ2-7; TRBD1 matches 8 bases. The V and J ends lost 7 bases and 4 bases, in that order; junction bases with no gene match: 9. This CDR3 comprises 14 residues. Germline lookup yields CDR1 MNHNS and CDR2 SASEGT. The CDR3 DNA sequence: TGTGCCAGCACCTCAGGGGGCCCCCCGTACGAGCAGTACTTC. This gives the protein CASTSGGPPYEQYF.

The chain employs TRBV6-1 and TRBJ2-7, with 9 positions matching TRBD1. V lost 10 bases to trimming and J lost 2 bases; unmatched junction nucleotides: 12. The CDR3 is made up of 15 amino acids. CDR1 is MNHNS, CDR2 SASEGT, per germline. The CDR3 DNA follows: TGTGCCACCTTACCCGGGACAGGGATCCCCTACGAGCAGTACTTC. Protein sequence: CATLPGTGIPYEQYF.

The rearrangement links TRBV5-6 to TRBJ2-7, with D possibly matching TRBD2 (5 bases). Trimming pared 4 bases from V and 1 base from J, leaving 12 bases between. Germline V gene sequence: CDR1 SGHDT, CDR2 YYEEEE. The CDR3 totals 14 residues. CDR3 amino acids: CASSGRGLSYEQYF. For the CDR3, the DNA is TGTGCCAGCAGCGGGAGAGGTTTGTCCTACGAGCAGTACTTC.

The CDR3 sequence is CASSGGQASSYEQYF. For the CDR3, the DNA is TGCGCCAGCAGCGGCGGACAGGCGAGCTCCTACGAGCAGTACTTC. The rearrangement links TRBV5-1 to TRBJ2-7; TRBD1 matches 7 bases. The CDR3 covers 15 residues. The germline gives CDR1 SGHRS, CDR2 YFSETQ. Trimming removed 4 bases from V and 0 bases from J; junction bases left unmatched: 7.

The V call is TRBV19, the J call TRBJ2-5; D may be TRBD1 (6 bases). Deletions cut 2 bases from V and 2 bases from J, with 9 bases between. CDR1 is LNHDA, CDR2 SQIVND, per germline (reference sequence). This CDR3 has 14 amino acids. CDR3 bases: TGTGCCAGTAGTATAACAGGGTGGCAAGAGACCCAGTACTTC. It specifies CASSITGWQETQYF.

The chain uses TRBV28 and TRBJ1-2, with 7 bases fitting TRBD1. This CDR3 spans 13 amino acids. Germline loops: CDR1 MDHEN, CDR2 SYDVKM. V trimming: 11 bases; J trimming: 7 bases; junction bases outside the gene matches: 13. CDR3 amino acids: CASRQGVLFGYTF. CDR3 in DNA: TGTGCCTCGAGACAGGGTGTTCTCTTTGGCTACACCTTC.

A word on this clone: Distinct nucleotide sequences in the sample also encode this CDR3. CDR3 region: CASSLSPARNQPQHF. The CDR3, as DNA: TGTGCCAGCAGCTTAAGTCCCGCACGAAATCAGCCCCAGCATTTT. The chain employs TRBV7-2 and TRBJ1-5; D is ambiguous. CDR3 length: 15 amino acids. Germline V lookup: CDR1 SGHTA, CDR2 FQGNSA. The germline V and J ends were trimmed by 2 bases and 4 bases, with 12 bases remaining between them. Drawing the rest from reference TRBV7-2 and TRBJ1-5, the complete variable domain is GAGVSQSPSNKVTEKGKDVELRCDPISGHTALYWYRQSLGQGLEFLIYFQGNSAPDKSGLPSDRFSAERTGGSVSTLTIQRTQQEDSAVYLCASSLSPARNQPQHFGDGTRLSIL.

The CDR3 nucleotides are TGTGCCATCTATAAGAGCTCTGGAAACACCATATATTTT. Its protein product is CAIYKSSGNTIYF. V gene TRBV7-3 combines with J gene TRBJ1-3; no clear D gene. From germline, CDR1 is SGHTA and CDR2 FQGTGA. V was pared by 10 bases and J by 0 bases, with 10 bases between. The CDR3 covers 13 residues.

The chain recombines TRBV5-8 with TRBJ2-5, with 14 bases identical to TRBD2. Germline V gene data show CDR1 as SGHTS and CDR2 as YDEGEE. This CDR3 has 16 residues. V lost 3 bases to trimming and J lost 1 base; unmatched junction nucleotides: 2. In DNA form, the CDR3 reads TGTGCCAGCAGCTACGGACTAGCGGGGGGCCAAGAGACCCAGTACTTC. Translated: CASSYGLAGGQETQYF. Supplemented by reference TRBV5-8 and TRBJ2-5, the full variable domain reads EAGVTQSPTHLIKTRGQQATLRCSPISGHTSVYWYQQALGLGLQFLLWYDEGEERNRGNFPPRFSGRQFPNYSSELNVNALELEDSALYLCASSYGLAGGQETQYFGPGTRLLVL.

This rearrangement joins TRBV5-1 to TRBJ2-1; D call uncertain. Trimming removed 0 bases from V and 5 bases from J, with 6 bases in between. CDR3 size: 13 residues. Looked up from germline, CDR1 is SGHRS and CDR2 is YFSETQ. CDR3 protein: CASSLAGDNEQFF. The DNA of the CDR3 is TGCGCCAGCAGCTTGGCCGGAGACAATGAGCAGTTCTTC.

The chain has TRBV19 and TRBJ2-3; no definite D call. The germline V and J ends were trimmed by 3 bases and 3 bases, with 7 bases remaining between them. There are 13 residues in the CDR3. The germline V gene has CDR1 LNHDA and CDR2 SQIVND (reference sequence). CDR3 nucleotides: TGTGCCAGTAGTATTGTTACGACAGATACGCAGTATTTT. Translated, it gives CASSIVTTDTQYF.

V and J are TRBV5-1 and TRBJ2-7; 13 nucleotides match TRBD2. The CDR3 length is 16 residues. CDR1 SGHRS and CDR2 YFSETQ come from the germline V gene. Unmatched junction bases numbered 8, after V lost 2 bases and J lost 6 bases. CDR3 amino acids: CASSFRTSGGSGEQYF. DNA of the CDR3: TGCGCCAGCAGCTTCAGGACTAGCGGGGGTTCAGGCGAGCAGTACTTC.

The chain carries TRBV5-1 and TRBJ1-1; D uncertain. The CDR3 is 15 amino acids. Germline V gene lookup returns CDR1 SGHRS and CDR2 YFSETQ. The germline V and J ends were trimmed by 0 bases and 3 bases, with 12 bases remaining between them. CDR3 amino acids: CASSLEGQFYTEAFF. Here the CDR3 DNA reads TGCGCCAGCAGCTTGGAGGGTCAGTTCTACACTGAAGCTTTCTTT.

The chain joins TRBV5-1 to TRBJ2-5, with D unclear. V lost 2 bases, J lost 2 bases, and 13 bases lay in between. Germline values: CDR1 SGHRS, CDR2 YFSETQ. The CDR3 extends over 15 amino acids. CDR3 sequence: CASSFRVGQQETQYF. The CDR3 DNA reads TGCGCCAGCAGCTTTCGGGTCGGGCAACAAGAGACCCAGTACTTC.

The chain couples TRBV6-5 to TRBJ1-3; 7 bases align to TRBD1. CDR3 length equals 15 residues. J gave up 4 bases and V 5 bases, and 8 bases lay outside the gene matches. Germline V CDR1 and CDR2: MNHEY, SVGAGI. CDR3 coding DNA: TGTGCCAGCAGTAAGACACAGGGGTGGGGAAACACCATATATTTT. It yields the protein CASSKTQGWGNTIYF.

The chain uses TRBV2 and TRBJ2-5; D gene unclear. Trimming left V 5 bases short and J 1 base short, with 11 bases between. Germline CDR1 is SNHLY and CDR2 is FYNNEI. CDR3 length: 14 amino acids. CDR3 DNA sequence: TGTGCCAGCAGTCCTAGGTTTCCCCAAGAGACCCAGTACTTC. This encodes CASSPRFPQETQYF.

This clone was recorded a few times. V gene TRBV13 combines with J gene TRBJ2-1, with D unresolved. The V end lost 5 bases, the J end lost 2 bases, and 13 bases lay between the germline ends. The CDR3 length is 15 residues. Germline V gene sequence: CDR1 PRHDT, CDR2 FYEKMQ (reference sequence). CDR3 residues: CASSAVGYTYNEQFF. Here the CDR3 DNA reads TGTGCCAGCAGCGCAGTTGGCTACACCTACAATGAGCAGTTCTTC.

The chain uses TRBV4-1 and TRBJ1-2, with D perhaps TRBD1 (6 bases). CDR3 size: 15 residues. Looked up from germline, CDR1 is MGHRA and CDR2 is YSYEKL. Trimming stripped 4 bases from V and 0 bases from J, with 12 bases between. The CDR3 region is CASSPQGPSNYGYTF. CDR3 nucleotides: TGCGCCAGCAGCCCACAGGGACCCTCTAACTATGGCTACACCTTC.

The genes are TRBV28 and TRBJ1-2, with D possibly being TRBD1 (6 bases). CDR1 is MDHEN, CDR2 SYDVKM, per germline. Trimming left V 6 bases short and J 4 bases short, with 27 bases between. The CDR3 length is 18 residues. The CDR3 reads CASSVTGGTGLQIYGYTF. In DNA form, the CDR3 reads TGTGCCAGCAGCGTTACGGGGGGCACAGGGTTGCAGATCTATGGCTACACCTTC.

The J gene is TRBJ1-2, the V gene TRBV19, with TRBD1 as a possible D gene (6 bases). Between the trimmed V and J ends, which lost 6 bases and 6 bases, there was a span of 20 bases. The CDR3 contains 15 residues. Germline lookup yields CDR1 LNHDA and CDR2 SQIVND (reference sequence). This CDR3 is CASRYGGALKDGYTF. CDR3 coding DNA: TGTGCCAGTAGATATGGGGGCGCATTAAAGGATGGCTACACCTTC.

The chain is built from TRBV28 and TRBJ1-2; a possible D gene is TRBD1 (5 bases). Germline V gene lookup returns CDR1 MDHEN and CDR2 SYDVKM. This CDR3 has 13 residues. The V gene lost 1 base and the J gene lost 4 bases, with 7 bases spanning the gap. The CDR3 DNA reads as TGTGCCAGCAGTTTATACAGGTCCTATGGCTACACCTTC. Protein: CASSLYRSYGYTF.

The chain couples TRBV6-5 to TRBJ1-4, with a tentative D call TRBD1 (6 bases). Between the trimmed V and J ends, which lost 6 bases and 4 bases, there was a span of 15 bases. Looked up from germline, CDR1 is MNHEY and CDR2 is SVGAGI. The CDR3 is 15 residues long. The CDR3, as DNA: TGTGCCAGCAGCCCCGCGGACAGTCTTAATGAAAAACTGTTTTTT. This encodes CASSPADSLNEKLFF.

The chain combines TRBV7-2 with TRBJ2-7, with D possibly matching TRBD2 (6 bases). Germline CDR1 and CDR2: SGHTA and FQGNSA. CDR3 length equals 14 residues. The V end was cut by 5 bases, the J end by 6 bases, with 17 bases between. The CDR3 region has the DNA TGTGCCAGCAGCAGAGGAGGGTCGCTCGGCGAGCAGTACTTC. Amino acid sequence: CASSRGGSLGEQYF.

The chain has TRBV7-2 and TRBJ1-1; D may be TRBD1 (5 bases). CDR1 SGHTA and CDR2 FQGNSA come from the germline V gene. Trimming took 5 bases from V and 8 from J, leaving 12 bases between them. The length of the CDR3 is 12 residues. This chain's CDR3 is CASSLLRGEAFF. DNA for the CDR3: TGTGCCAGCAGCCTGCTTCGGGGCGAAGCTTTCTTT. The full variable domain, completed using reference TRBV7-2 and TRBJ1-1, is GAGVSQSPSNKVTEKGKDVELRCDPISGHTALYWYRQSLGQGLEFLIYFQGNSAPDKSGLPSDRFSAERTGGSVSTLTIQRTQQEDSAVYLCASSLLRGEAFFGQGTRLTVV.

This chain uses TRBV15 with TRBJ2-5, with D tentatively TRBD1 (5 bases). This CDR3 contains 13 residues. Per the germline V gene, CDR1 is LNHNV and CDR2 is YYDKDF (reference sequence). The ends were cut back, 6 bases at V and 5 bases at J, with 13 bases in the middle. CDR3 sequence reads: CATRSRGRETQYF. As DNA, the CDR3 is TGTGCCACCAGGTCAAGGGGCAGGGAGACCCAGTACTTC.

The rearrangement joins TRBV19 to TRBJ2-7; tentatively, D is TRBD1 (5 bases). The V end was cut by 6 bases, the J end by 4 bases, with 22 bases between. Looked up from germline, CDR1 is LNHDA and CDR2 is SQIVND (reference sequence). The CDR3 covers 16 residues. CDR3 in DNA: TGTGCCAGTAGCCAAAAACCCGGACACCTTGGGTACGAGCAGTACTTC. Translating it yields CASSQKPGHLGYEQYF.